This TCR beta chain was obtained from a study of cytomegalovirus exposure and HLA in healthy donors. As for the study in general: Tens of millions of unique TCRs, all from HLA-typed donors, were included in an early release of the data. Study observations and caveats: Most subjects' HLA-A and HLA-B alleles were reportedly predicted from TCR beta sequences. According to an earlier analysis, most TCR beta V segments yielded productive rearrangements about 87% or about 30% of the time.

In regard to this clone: What it binds is unknown.

Primers for the PCR totalled 60 Vbeta and 13 Jbeta. Generated by immunoSEQ multiplex PCR, the TCRdb table keeps only in-frame clones and is missing some. This listing includes 45,000 to 55,000 clones. Sequencing used PBMCs. The clonotype was recovered from a middle-aged man in good health and CMV-seropositive.

This chain's CDR3 is CASQDRGLGEKLFF. CDR3 bases: TGTGCCAGCCAGGATAGGGGGCTGGGCGAAAAACTGTTTTTT. The chain uses TRBV19 and TRBJ1-4; 7 bases are a match to TRBD1. Germline values: CDR1 LNHDA, CDR2 SQIVND (reference sequence). V was clipped by 9 bases and J by 8 bases; unmatched bases: 12. This CDR3 is 14 amino acids long.